The rows below give T cell receptor beta chains drawn from one sample of a study of shared clonotypes between healthy human individuals. Only in-frame clones appear in the TCRdb table, and some are missing; sequencing was by immunoSEQ multiplex PCR. Altogether about 2.4 million clones are present, 93% being singletons, with the ten largest covering about 0.38%. Material: naive CD4+ T cells from PBMCs. The receptors come from a man aged 18 to 35 in good health. Some clones in this sample may be carry-over from other donors' samples. Both conserved end residues are part of each CDR3. Each record gives: V gene, J gene, clone size, D gene, CDR3 protein, CDR3 DNA. D genes are given only for firm matches. Clone size appears in some rows only: once, few, many, or a class for an expanded clone.

TRBV5-8	TRBJ1-1	-	TRBD1	CASSPLDRGLTEAFF	TGTGCCAGCAGCCCTCTCGACAGGGGGCTCACTGAAGCTTTCTTT
TRBV16	TRBJ1-2	-	TRBD1	CASSPGQNYGYTF	TGTGCCAGCAGCCCGGGACAGAACTATGGCTACACCTTC
TRBV30	TRBJ1-2	-	-	CACTGGYTF	TGTGCCTGTACGGGCGGCTACACCTTC
TRBV5-1	TRBJ2-7	-	TRBD1	CASSLAGQVRSGQYF	TGCGCCAGCAGCTTGGCCGGACAGGTCAGGAGCGGGCAGTACTTC
TRBV6-5	TRBJ1-1	-	-	CATTRPGGRSTEAFF	TGTGCCACCACACGCCCTGGGGGTAGGAGCACTGAAGCTTTCTTT
TRBV4-2	TRBJ1-1	once	-	CASSQGDTAFF	TGTGCCAGCAGCCAAGGGGACACAGCTTTCTTT
TRBV5-1	TRBJ2-2	-	-	CASSLVASSGELFF	TGCGCCAGCAGCTTGGTTGCGTCGTCCGGGGAGCTGTTTTTT
TRBV19	TRBJ1-5	-	-	CASAKGFRSGTQSDQPQHF	TGTGCCAGTGCAAAAGGGTTTCGATCGGGGACGCAGTCGGATCAGCCCCAGCATTTT
TRBV10-3	TRBJ1-2	-	-	CAIRAYGYTF	TGTGCCATCAGGGCCTATGGCTACACCTTC
TRBV28	TRBJ2-5	-	-	CASSAPQRKRTQYF	TGTGCCAGCAGTGCGCCGCAACGCAAGAGAACCCAGTACTTC
TRBV7-2	TRBJ1-5	-	-	CASSHPGAFDNQPQHF	TGTGCCAGCAGCCACCCGGGGGCCTTTGACAATCAGCCCCAGCATTTT
TRBV29-1	TRBJ2-2	-	TRBD1	CSVPRDRGDTGELFF	TGCAGCGTCCCCCGGGACAGGGGCGACACCGGGGAGCTGTTTTTT
TRBV6-5	TRBJ1-2	-	-	CASSYRGTSSYGYTF	TGTGCCAGCAGTTACAGGGGTACCTCATCCTATGGCTACACCTTC
TRBV29-1	TRBJ2-1	-	-	CSATRGTALINEQFF	TGCAGCGCTACACGGGGGACTGCACTGATCAATGAGCAGTTCTTC
TRBV7-9	TRBJ2-7	once	-	CASSNLAGGTYEQYF	TGTGCCAGCAGCAACCTAGCTGGGGGGACCTACGAGCAGTACTTC
TRBV1	TRBJ2-7	-	-	CTSSRTEESYEQYF	TGCACCAGCAGCCGGACGGAGGAATCCTACGAGCAGTACTTC
TRBV27	TRBJ1-2	-	-	CASSSRGGYGYTF	TGTGCCAGCAGTTCGCGGGGGGGCTATGGCTACACCTTC
TRBV5-1	TRBJ2-3	-	-	CASSPRNPSTDTQYF	TGCGCCAGCAGCCCTAGGAACCCAAGCACAGATACGCAGTATTTT
TRBV30	TRBJ1-4	-	-	CAWDGTEKLFF	TGTGCCTGGGATGGGACTGAAAAACTGTTTTTT
TRBV6-6	TRBJ2-3	-	-	CASSYRGGVTDTQYF	TGTGCCAGCAGTTACAGGGGGGGAGTCACAGATACGCAGTATTTT
TRBV5-1	TRBJ2-7	-	-	CASSWGTRAHVHEQYF	TGCGCCAGCAGCTGGGGGACGAGGGCGCATGTCCACGAGCAGTACTTC
TRBV5-1	TRBJ1-2	once	TRBD1	CASSQHPYPSPGQNYGYTF	TGCGCCAGCAGCCAACATCCCTACCCCTCCCCGGGACAGAACTATGGCTACACCTTC
TRBV30	TRBJ2-3	-	TRBD1	CAWSSALQGVASADTQYF	TGTGCCTGGAGTAGCGCCCTCCAGGGGGTAGCGAGCGCAGATACGCAGTATTTT
TRBV6-1	TRBJ2-7	-	-	CASSEGRFYEQYF	TGTGCCAGCAGTGAAGGCAGATTCTACGAGCAGTACTTC
TRBV5-1	TRBJ2-1	-	-	CASSLQLAIGGNEQFF	TGCGCCAGCAGCTTGCAGCTAGCGATAGGGGGGAATGAGCAGTTCTTC
TRBV27	TRBJ2-4	-	-	CASSLSPGNIQYF	TGTGCCAGCAGTTTATCGCCAGGAAACATTCAGTACTTC
TRBV25-1	TRBJ1-2	few	TRBD1	CASSRTGGVYGYTF	TGTGCCAGCAGTCGTACAGGGGGCGTCTATGGCTACACCTTC
TRBV27	TRBJ1-2	-	TRBD1	CASSPDQGAGSYTF	TGTGCCAGCAGTCCTGACCAGGGGGCCGGGAGCTACACCTTC
TRBV5-4	TRBJ2-6	-	-	CASSLGSGANVLTF	TGTGCCAGCAGCTTGGGGTCTGGGGCCAACGTCCTGACTTTC
TRBV6-5	TRBJ2-1	-	TRBD2	CASSYGGSGLEQFF	TGTGCCAGCAGTTACGGAGGTAGCGGGTTAGAGCAGTTCTTC
TRBV5-1	TRBJ2-7	-	-	CASSLNGQFYEQYF	TGCGCCAGCAGCTTGAATGGGCAGTTTTACGAGCAGTACTTC
TRBV11-2	TRBJ2-3	-	-	CASSFGGPTDTQYF	TGTGCCAGCAGCTTCGGAGGGCCCACAGATACGCAGTATTTT
TRBV28	TRBJ2-3	-	-	CASSFPISTDTQYF	TGTGCCAGCAGTTTCCCGATAAGCACAGATACGCAGTATTTT
TRBV6-5	TRBJ1-2	-	TRBD1	CASGLQGWHGYTF	TGTGCCAGCGGACTACAGGGGTGGCATGGCTACACCTTC
TRBV29-1	TRBJ1-1	few	-	CSVDRGFGTEAFF	TGCAGCGTTGATCGGGGATTTGGGACTGAAGCTTTCTTT
TRBV18	TRBJ2-1	-	-	CASSPTADSFPVGQFF	TGTGCCAGCTCACCAACGGCGGATTCCTTTCCTGTCGGGCAGTTCTTC